The source of this TCR beta chain is a study of shared clonotypes between healthy human individuals. Study overall: CD4 naive cells filled three plates per donor, CD4 memory three, CD8 naive two and CD8 memory one. Overall study findings and caveats: With a handful of donors compared, about 5.2% of naive CD4 clonotypes were shared.

CDR3 length equals 14 residues. The V segment lost 6 bases and the J segment 6 bases; nucleotides outside the gene matches: 7. The V gene's germline CDR1 is MDHEN and CDR2 SYDVKM. Every subset had its genomic DNA shared out evenly among several immunoSEQ plates. Here immunoSEQ multiplex PCR was the method, and the copy in TCRdb shows in-frame clones only, minus some. The sample has millions of clones; more than 85% are singletons. Turning to this clone: Its specificity is unknown.

Naive CD4+ cells were CD45RA-selected; the remaining cells were memory. The chain combines TRBV28 with TRBJ1-5; 8 bases are a match to TRBD1. The TCR comes from a young man in good health. Some clones in this sample may be carry-over from other donors' samples. Sequencing input: naive CD4+ T cells from PBMCs. Described subset: CD45RA+ positively selected. In nucleotides, the CDR3 is TGTGCCAGCAGCACTCCAGGGGGCATTCAGCCCCAGCATTTT. This encodes CASSTPGGIQPQHF.